This T cell receptor beta chain was identified during a study of blood T cells in healthy people across ages. In its sample, this clonotype was seen a few times. Its antigen is not identified. Study observations and caveats: Age showed a roughly linear inverse relationship with TCR beta diversity per million T cells.

The V segment lost 5 bases and the J segment 0 bases; nucleotides outside the gene matches: 5. The length of the CDR3 is 15 residues. The germline V gene has CDR1 SGHVS and CDR2 FNYEAQ. Healthy Caucasians from Russia aged about 6 to 100 served as donors. Staff drew approximately 9.1 milliliters of peripheral blood from each donor. For the second PCR, which ran for about 7 to 11 cycles, a sample-barcoded 5' primer and a J-beta primer mix were used. TCRdb analysed the 5' RACE reads with MiXCR anew, one entry per CDR3 protein. The sample holds 700,000 to 950,000 distinct CDR3 sequences, 58% seen once. The sequenced sample was blood. The clonotype was recovered from a man between 25 and 39 years old in good health. The V call is TRBV7-6, the J call TRBJ2-7; 9 bases agree with TRBD2. The CDR3 nucleotides read TGTGCCAGCAGCCCTCTAGCGGGGAGCTCCTACGAGCAGTACTTC. As protein: CASSPLAGSSYEQYF.